This TCR beta chain was recovered during a study of PD-L1 blockade in urothelial cancer. The table came from immunoSEQ multiplex PCR; TCRdb's copy has only in-frame clones and leaves some out. The profile covers 130,000 or so clones, with 65% to 85% appearing a single time and under 3.5% taken by the ten largest. Germline lookup yields CDR1 SGHTA and CDR2 FQGNSA. The V gene lost 5 bases and the J gene lost 6 bases, with 17 bases spanning the gap. This CDR3 has 14 residues. The time point was: pretreatment peripheral blood. J is TRBJ2-7 and V is TRBV7-2; possible D gene TRBD2, 5 bases. This clonotype was obtained from a man aged 45-65 years with urothelial cancer. This material consisted of PBMCs, taken around atezolizumab (anti-PD-L1) treatment. The CDR3 region has the DNA TGTGCCAGCAGCGTAGGGAGAACCCCCGCCGAGCAGTACTTC. Protein product: CASSVGRTPAEQYF.